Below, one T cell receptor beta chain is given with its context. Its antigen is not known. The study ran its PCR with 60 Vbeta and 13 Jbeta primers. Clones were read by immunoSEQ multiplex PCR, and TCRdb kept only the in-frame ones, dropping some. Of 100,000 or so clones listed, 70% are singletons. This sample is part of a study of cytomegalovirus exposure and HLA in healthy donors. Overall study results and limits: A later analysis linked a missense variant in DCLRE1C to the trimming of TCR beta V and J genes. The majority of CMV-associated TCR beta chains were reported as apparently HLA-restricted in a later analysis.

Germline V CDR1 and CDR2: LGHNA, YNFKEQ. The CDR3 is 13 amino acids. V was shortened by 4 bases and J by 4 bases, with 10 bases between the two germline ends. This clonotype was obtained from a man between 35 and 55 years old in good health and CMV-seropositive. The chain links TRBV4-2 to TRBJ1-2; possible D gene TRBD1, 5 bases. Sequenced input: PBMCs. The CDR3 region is CASSPQGLYGYTF. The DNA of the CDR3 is TGTGCCAGCAGCCCTCAGGGCCTCTATGGCTACACCTTC.